This is a list of T cell receptor beta chains from one sample in a study of T cell repertoires in cytomegalovirus infection. These receptors' targets are unknown. TCRdb analysed the reads with MiXCR anew, one entry per CDR3 protein. The sample records fewer than 1,000,000 distinct CDR3 sequences, about 33% being singletons. The sequenced sample was cultured CD8+ T cells from PBMCs, obtained from culture after CMV antigen stimulation. The receptors were gathered from a human donor in good health (CMV status not recorded). Some clones in this sample may be carry-over from other donors' samples. The CDR3 runs from the conserved cysteine through the conserved F or W. D genes are given only for firm matches. The size of a clone is reported for some rows only, either as once, few or many, or as a class for expanded clones.

size	D	V	J	DNA	CDR3
-	-	TRBV12-3/TRBV12-4	TRBJ1-1	TGTGCCAGCAGTTTCGGCCTGGACTTATTAAACACTGAAGCTTTCTTT	CASSFGLDLLNTEAFF
-	TRBD1	TRBV6-2/TRBV6-3	TRBJ2-1	TGTGCCAGCAGTTACCGATCGGACAGGGAAAGGTCCTACAATGAGCAGTTCTTC	CASSYRSDRERSYNEQFF
many	-	TRBV7-2	TRBJ2-3	TGTGCCAGCAGCTTACTTGTGACTCCCGCCACAGATACGCAGTATTTT	CASSLLVTPATDTQYF
-	TRBD1	TRBV12-3/TRBV12-4	TRBJ2-1	TGTGCCAGCAGGCATAGGGGACAGGGGGCTGCACAAGGGCAGTTCTTC	CASRHRGQGAAQGQFF
-	TRBD1	TRBV7-2	TRBJ1-1	TGTGCCAGCAGCGGGCGCTCCGGGACAGGGATTTGGTGGGGTAAGACTGAAGCTTTCTTT	CASSGRSGTGIWWGKTEAFF
-	TRBD1	TRBV4-3	TRBJ1-2	TGCGCCAGCAGCCAAGATCTCCTTGGGACAGGCCTTAACTATGGCTACACCTTC	CASSQDLLGTGLNYGYTF
-	-	TRBV29-1	TRBJ2-2	TGCAGCGTTCCGGGGGCCGGGGAGCTGTTTTTT	CSVPGAGELFF
-	TRBD1	TRBV12-3/TRBV12-4	TRBJ1-2	TGTGCCAGCACCACCCAGCCCCACAGGACAGGGGATGGCTACACCTTC	CASTTQPHRTGDGYTF
few	-	TRBV10-3	TRBJ2-5	TGTGCCATCAGTGAGTACAGAGGAGTCCAAGAGACCCAGTACTTC	CAISEYRGVQETQYF
-	-	TRBV6-6	TRBJ1-1	TGTGCCAGCAGTTACCAGGGAAAGAACACTGAAGCTTTCTTT	CASSYQGKNTEAFF
few	TRBD1	TRBV28	TRBJ1-5	TGTGCCAGCAGTCCCGGGACAGTTTATAGCAATCAGCCCCAGCATTTT	CASSPGTVYSNQPQHF
-	TRBD1	TRBV6-5	TRBJ2-1	TGTGCCAGCAGTCCGGACAGGGCCAACTCCTACAATGAGCAGTTCTTC	CASSPDRANSYNEQFF
-	-	TRBV9	TRBJ1-1	TGTGCCAGCAGCGTAGCTCAGGGTGGCTACACTGAAGCTTTCTTT	CASSVAQGGYTEAFF
few	-	TRBV19	TRBJ2-2	TGTGCCAGTCTCGGGCTCACCGGGGAGCTGTTTTTT	CASLGLTGELFF
few	-	TRBV19	TRBJ2-7	TGTGCCAGTAGTACCGGTCAAGGGTTAAGCGAGCAGTACTTC	CASSTGQGLSEQYF
few	TRBD2	TRBV2	TRBJ2-5	TGTGCCAGCAAAAGACTAGCGGGGGTACAAGAGACCCAGTACTTC	CASKRLAGVQETQYF
-	-	TRBV12-3/TRBV12-4	TRBJ1-2	TGTGCCAGCAGCTTCTCAATCTCGCAGGGGAGCAACTATGGCTACACCTTC	CASSFSISQGSNYGYTF
few	TRBD1	TRBV6-1	TRBJ2-1	TGTGCCAGCAGTTCGGGACAGGGGGGCGGTGAGCAGTTCTTC	CASSSGQGGGEQFF
-	-	TRBV7-2	TRBJ2-2	TGTGCCAGCAGCCAAATGGGAACGAACACCGGGGAGCTGTTT	CASSQMGTNTGELF
-	TRBD2	TRBV6-2/TRBV6-3	TRBJ2-1	TGTGCCAGCAGTTACTCGATGCAGGGTCTAGCGGGGGCTCGGACCTACAATGAGCAGTTCTTC	CASSYSMQGLAGARTYNEQFF
-	-	TRBV7-8	TRBJ1-2	TGTGCCAGCAGCTCCGTAGGCCCCCGAAGGGCTAACTATGGCTACACCTTC	CASSSVGPRRANYGYTF
-	-	TRBV11-2	TRBJ1-2	TGTGCCAGCAGGAGTGTCCGGGGTGGCTACACCTTC	CASRSVRGGYTF
-	-	TRBV7-9	TRBJ2-7	TGTGCCAGCAGGTTATCCTCGACAGACTCTGCCTACGAGCAGTACTTC	CASRLSSTDSAYEQYF
-	-	TRBV2	TRBJ2-5	TGTGCCAGCAGTGAAAGGAGGGGACAGGAGACCCAGTACTTC	CASSERRGQETQYF
few	-	TRBV6-4	TRBJ1-1	TGTGCCAGCAGAACCGGGAGCCGTTTGAACACTGAAGCTTTCTTT	CASRTGSRLNTEAFF
-	-	TRBV6-5	TRBJ2-1	TGTGCCAGCAGTTACGATGGGTATGGTATCTCTTCCTACAATGAGCAGTTCTTC	CASSYDGYGISSYNEQFF
many	TRBD2	TRBV7-9	TRBJ2-3	TGTGCCAGCAGCTGGGAGGGGACTAGCGGGAGAGATACGCAGTATTTT	CASSWEGTSGRDTQYF
many	TRBD2	TRBV7-6	TRBJ2-2	TGTGCCAGCAGCGTCGGGACTAGCGGGGGGATTAACACCGGGGAGCTGTTTTTT	CASSVGTSGGINTGELFF
many	TRBD2	TRBV7-2	TRBJ2-5	TGTGCCAGCAGCTTAGTACGGGGGGGCTTCCAAGAGACCCAGTACTTC	CASSLVRGGFQETQYF
many	TRBD1	TRBV12-3/TRBV12-4	TRBJ2-3	TGTGCCAACACAAGGAGGGACAGGGGCACAGATACGCAGTATTTT	CANTRRDRGTDTQYF
-	-	TRBV6-1	TRBJ1-5	TGTGCCAGCAGTGAACACGAATATAGCAATCAGCCCCAGCATTTT	CASSEHEYSNQPQHF
many	TRBD2	TRBV7-2	TRBJ2-5	TGTGCCAGCAGTCGGACTAGCGGGATACGAGAGACCCAGTACTTC	CASSRTSGIRETQYF
-	TRBD2	TRBV7-3	TRBJ2-1	TGTGCCAGCAGCATAACGCGGGGGGCCCGGGGTAATGAGCAGTTCTTC	CASSITRGARGNEQFF
-	TRBD1	TRBV6-6	TRBJ2-1	TGTGCCAGCACCCCGGACAGGGGGGAGAGTGAGCAGTTCTTC	CASTPDRGESEQFF
many	TRBD2	TRBV6-6	TRBJ2-3	TGTGCCAGCAGTTACTCGGGACTACCGACAGATACGCAGTATTTT	CASSYSGLPTDTQYF
-	-	TRBV19	TRBJ1-3	TGTGCCAGTAGTGGGAAGGACTTTAGACCCTCTGGAAACACCATATATTTT	CASSGKDFRPSGNTIYF
few	-	TRBV28	TRBJ1-1	TGTGCCAGCAGTTTAGATCCGGGGATACGGACTGAAGCTTTCTTT	CASSLDPGIRTEAFF
-	-	TRBV4-1	TRBJ1-1	TGCGCCAGCAGCCCACGGACAGCGAACACTGAAGCTTTCTTT	CASSPRTANTEAFF
many	-	TRBV7-8	TRBJ2-7	TGTGCCAGCAGCTCGGGACTCCTATACGAGCAGTACTTC	CASSSGLLYEQYF
few	-	TRBV19	TRBJ1-5	TGTGCCAGTACCTCATTGGGGGCTCAGCCCCAGCATTTT	CASTSLGAQPQHF
-	TRBD1	TRBV7-9	TRBJ2-7	TGTGCCAGCAGCTGGACAGGGGACGAACAGTACTTC	CASSWTGDEQYF
-	-	TRBV7-9	TRBJ2-1	TGTGCCAGCAGCCAGACTCATGAGCAGTTCTTC	CASSQTHEQFF
-	-	TRBV28	TRBJ2-5	TGTGCCAGCAGTTTAATGGCGGTGGGCGAGACCCAGTACTTC	CASSLMAVGETQYF
many	-	TRBV7-8	TRBJ2-7	TGTGCCAGCAGCCCATTGGTCTGGGACGAGCAGTACTTC	CASSPLVWDEQYF
-	-	TRBV6-1	TRBJ1-1	TGTGTCAGCATTGGCAGCAGTTCTGAAGCTTTCTTT	CVSIGSSSEAFF
-	TRBD1	TRBV7-8	TRBJ2-7	TGTGCCAGCAGCGCCGAAGGGGGCCCCTACGAGCAGTACTTC	CASSAEGGPYEQYF
once	-	TRBV27	TRBJ1-2	TGTGCCAGCAGTTTATCGATAGGGTTTGGGGGCTACACCTTC	CASSLSIGFGGYTF
few	-	TRBV9	TRBJ1-1	TGTGCCAGCAGCGGTGGAGAGACGTTTAACACTGAAGCTTTCTTT	CASSGGETFNTEAFF
many	TRBD2	TRBV12-3/TRBV12-4	TRBJ2-1	TGTGCCAGCACTACCTCATCGATGACTAGCGGGGGAAATGAGCAGTTCTTC	CASTTSSMTSGGNEQFF